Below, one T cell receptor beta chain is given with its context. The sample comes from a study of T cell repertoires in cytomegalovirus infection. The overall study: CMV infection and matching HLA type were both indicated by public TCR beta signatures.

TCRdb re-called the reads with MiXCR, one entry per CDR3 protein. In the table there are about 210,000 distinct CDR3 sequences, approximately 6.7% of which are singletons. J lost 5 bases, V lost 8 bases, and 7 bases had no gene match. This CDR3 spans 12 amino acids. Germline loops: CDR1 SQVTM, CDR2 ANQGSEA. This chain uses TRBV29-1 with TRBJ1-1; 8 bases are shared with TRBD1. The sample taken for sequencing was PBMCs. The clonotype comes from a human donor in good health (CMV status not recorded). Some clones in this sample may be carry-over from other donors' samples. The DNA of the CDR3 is TGCAGCTTCGGACAGGGTGTGACTGAAGCTTTCTTT. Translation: CSFGQGVTEAFF.